These T cell receptor beta chains were read from a single sample in a study of T cell responses to AZD1222 COVID-19 vaccine. Assay: immunoSEQ multiplex PCR; the TCRdb copy retains only in-frame clones and omits some. The repertoire holds 140,000 or so clones, 80% to 90% seen once, with around 1.5% in the top ten. Sequenced material: peripheral blood, taken on day 0 of AZD1222 vaccination. These receptors all stem from an adult in good health. Both conserved end residues are part of each CDR3. The D gene is left open where the match is weak. Not all rows give a size; the values are once, few, many and, for expanded clones, a class.

>TRBJ1-4|once|TRBV5-4|-
TGTGCCAGCAGCGGTCCGATGAATGAAAAACTGTTTTTT
CASSGPMNEKLFF
>TRBJ2-7|-|TRBV7-6|-
TGTGCCAGCAGTTCCGGACAGATCCCGTACGGTCGCGAGCAGTACTTC
CASSSGQIPYGREQYF
>TRBJ2-3|-|TRBV7-2|TRBD2
TGTGCCAGCAGCTTAGGTCCTAGCGGGGCTACGCAGTATTTT
CASSLGPSGATQYF
>TRBJ2-5|-|TRBV18|TRBD2
TGTGCCAGCTCAGGGACTAGAGGGGAGACCCAGTACTTC
CASSGTRGETQYF
>TRBJ1-1|-|TRBV10-2|-
TGCGCCAGCAGTGAGGGCCAGGGGATGAACACTGAAGCTTTCTTT
CASSEGQGMNTEAFF
>TRBJ1-4|-|TRBV5-4|TRBD1
TGTGCCAGCAGCTTGTGGCCAATGACAGGGGATAATGAAAAACTGTTTTTT
CASSLWPMTGDNEKLFF
>TRBJ1-6|-|TRBV6-2/TRBV6-3|TRBD1
TGTGCCAGCAGTAGGGGACAGCTAAATTCACCCCTCCACTTT
CASSRGQLNSPLHF
>TRBJ2-7|-|TRBV6-5|-
TGTGCCAGCAGTTACGGTGGGGGGACCTACGAGCAGTACTTC
CASSYGGGTYEQYF
>TRBJ2-7|few|TRBV12-3/TRBV12-4|-
TGTGCCAGCAGCCAAGACAGGTACGAGCAGTACTTC
CASSQDRYEQYF
>TRBJ1-1|-|TRBV28|TRBD1
TGTGCCAGCAGGTTCCCGACAGGGGGCACTGAAGCTTTCTTT
CASRFPTGGTEAFF
>TRBJ1-1|-|TRBV28|-
-
CASSFRARGVRNTEAFF
>TRBJ1-2|-|TRBV7-9|-
TGTGCCAGCAGCTTTATGGAGTCTTACCAGGATGGCTACACCTTC
CASSFMESYQDGYTF
>TRBJ1-2|-|TRBV19|-
TGTGCCAGTAGTATCCCCCGACAGACCGATATCTATGGCTACACCTTC
CASSIPRQTDIYGYTF
>TRBJ1-1|-|TRBV19|TRBD1
TGTGCCAGTAGTCAGGGGGGGATCGAAGCTTTCTTT
CASSQGGIEAFF
>TRBJ1-2|-|TRBV4-2|TRBD1
TGTGCCAGCAGCCAGCCCAGGGACAGCCGTTATGGCTACACCTTC
CASSQPRDSRYGYTF
>TRBJ1-5|-|TRBV10-3|-
TGTGCCATCAGTGAACGGGGGAATCAGCCCCAGCATTTT
CAISERGNQPQHF
>TRBJ1-4|-|TRBV5-6|TRBD1
TGTGCCAGCAGCCCCCGGGACAGGCCCGGCACTAATGAAAAACTGTTTTTT
CASSPRDRPGTNEKLFF
>TRBJ1-1|-|TRBV3-1/TRBV3-2|-
TGTGCCAGCAGCCACATGAGGGGGGATGGAGCTTTCTTT
CASSHMRGDGAFF
>TRBJ2-5|-|TRBV7-3|-
TGTGCCAGCAGCAGATCACGTCAAGAGACCCAGTACTTC
CASSRSRQETQYF
>TRBJ1-5|-|TRBV5-8|-
TGTGCCAGCAGCTTCCGCGCCTTTGGGGGAGGGCAGCCCCAGCATTTT
CASSFRAFGGGQPQHF
>TRBJ1-3|-|TRBV5-8|-
TGTGCCAGCAGCAAAACCGGGACAGGAAACACCATATATTTT
CASSKTGTGNTIYF
>TRBJ1-1|-|TRBV30|TRBD1
TGTGCCTGGAGTTGGCAGGGGGGCACTGAAGCTTTCTTT
CAWSWQGGTEAFF
>TRBJ1-2|-|TRBV7-9|-
TGTGCCAGCAGCCCCTTAATACGCAGACAGGATGGCTACACCTTC
CASSPLIRRQDGYTF
>TRBJ1-1|-|TRBV7-9|TRBD1
TGTGCCAGCAGCCTACAGGGGTTGGGCACTGAAGCTTTCTTT
CASSLQGLGTEAFF
>TRBJ2-7|-|TRBV2|-
TGTGCCAGCATTAGATACAGGAGTGGGCACGAGCAGTACTTC
CASIRYRSGHEQYF
>TRBJ2-2|-|TRBV18|-
TGTGCCAGCTCATCCCGGGCCTACTCCGCCGGGGAGCTGTTTTTT
CASSSRAYSAGELFF
>TRBJ2-7|-|TRBV11-2|-
TGTGCCAGCAGCTTTCAGGCAGGCCAGGCCTACGAGCAGTACTTC
CASSFQAGQAYEQYF
>TRBJ2-3|-|TRBV6-4|TRBD2
TGTGCCAGCAGCCCTCAACTGGGACTAGGATTTTCAGATACGCAGTATTTT
CASSPQLGLGFSDTQYF
>TRBJ1-1|-|TRBV10-2|-
TGCGCCAGCAAGGAGACAGCTAACACTGAAGCTTTCTTT
CASKETANTEAFF
>TRBJ1-2|-|TRBV27|TRBD1
TGTGCCAGCAGTCGACAGGGCGGCGGGATTAACTATGGCTACACCTTC
CASSRQGGGINYGYTF
>TRBJ1-2|-|TRBV7-6|-
TGTGCCAGCAGCCCCGCCGGGGTGCTTCGGACCTATGGCTACACCTTC
CASSPAGVLRTYGYTF
>TRBJ2-3|-|TRBV6-5|-
TGTGCCAGCAGACGGGCGGGACCGCAGACAGATACGCAGTATTTT
CASRRAGPQTDTQYF
>TRBJ1-6|-|TRBV6-1|TRBD1
TGTGCCAGCAGTGACCAGACAGGGGTCGGCTTTAATTCACCCCTCCACTTT
CASSDQTGVGFNSPLHF
>TRBJ2-3|few|TRBV6-4|TRBD2
TGTGCCAGCAGTGACAGCGGGGGGGCCACAGATACGCAGTATTTT
CASSDSGGATDTQYF
>TRBJ1-2|-|TRBV18|-
TGTGCCAGCTCACCACCGCCACTGGGCCCCTATGGCTACACCTTC
CASSPPPLGPYGYTF
>TRBJ2-1|once|TRBV28|TRBD2
TGTGCCAGCAGTCGGCGACTAGCGCTAAACAATGAGCAGTTCTTC
CASSRRLALNNEQFF
>TRBJ1-4|-|TRBV2|TRBD1
TGTGCCAGCAGTGGACAGGGGGCAGCAGATGAAAAACTGTTTTTT
CASSGQGAADEKLFF
>TRBJ1-3|-|TRBV7-3|TRBD1
TGTGCCAGCAGCCCCTCCGGGGACAGGCCCCATCTCTTTTTT
CASSPSGDRPHLFF
>TRBJ1-1|-|TRBV27|-
TGTGCCAGCAGTCGCATGGACCGAAACACTGAAGCTTTCTTT
CASSRMDRNTEAFF
>TRBJ1-6|-|TRBV7-9|-
TGTGCCAGCAGCTTAAGTGGACAAAGGGGGAACTCACCCCTCCACTTT
CASSLSGQRGNSPLHF
>TRBJ1-2|-|TRBV28|-
TGTGCCAGCATGGGCCGTGTACGCTACACCTTC
CASMGRVRYTF
>TRBJ2-7|-|TRBV18|TRBD1
TGTGCCAGCTCACCAGGGACAGGGATCTACGAGCAGTACTTC
CASSPGTGIYEQYF
>TRBJ1-1|once|TRBV7-9|-
TGTGCCAGCAGCTTATCCCTTTATACTGAAGCTTTCTTT
CASSLSLYTEAFF
>TRBJ1-1|few|TRBV7-8|-
TGTGCCAGCAGCACGGGACACCGAATCAACACTGAAGCTTTCTTT
CASSTGHRINTEAFF
>TRBJ2-6|-|TRBV30|-
TGTGCCTGGGCCTCTGGGGCCAACGTCCTGACTTTC
CAWASGANVLTF
>TRBJ1-2|-|TRBV12-3/TRBV12-4|-
TGTGCCAGCACCAGTCTTCTTGGCTACACCTTC
CASTSLLGYTF
>TRBJ2-7|-|TRBV5-1|-
TGCGCCAGCAGCTTGCCCCCCTCCTACGAGCAGTACTTC
CASSLPPSYEQYF
>TRBJ2-5|few|TRBV5-1|-
TGCGCCAGCAGCTTGGCCTCGACTGGCCAAGAGACCCAGTACTTC
CASSLASTGQETQYF
>TRBJ1-2|-|TRBV5-6|-
TGTGCCAGCAGCCAAGGGAGGGCCTCCTATGGCTACACCTTC
CASSQGRASYGYTF
>TRBJ2-7|-|TRBV3-1/TRBV3-2|-
TGTGCCAGCAGCCCCTCCAACAGTCCCTACGAGCAGTACTTC
CASSPSNSPYEQYF
>TRBJ2-1|-|TRBV5-1|-
TGCGCCAGCAGCTTTAGGGTAACGGGAAACAATGAGCAGTTCTTC
CASSFRVTGNNEQFF
>TRBJ2-3|-|TRBV28|TRBD2
TGTGCCAGCAGGCCGCTAGCGGGGGGACTAAATACGCAGTATTTT
CASRPLAGGLNTQYF
>TRBJ1-5|-|TRBV21-1|-
TGTGCCAGCGGTGGGCGTCGCAATCAGCCCCAGCATTTT
CASGGRRNQPQHF
>TRBJ1-2|-|TRBV6-1|-
TGTGCCAGCAGTGAATTGGTAGGGGCTGGCTACACCTTC
CASSELVGAGYTF
>TRBJ1-2|few|TRBV3-1/TRBV3-2|-
TGTGCCAGCAGCCCCGTAGTGGGGAGCTATGGCTACACCTTC
CASSPVVGSYGYTF
>TRBJ1-2|-|TRBV2|TRBD1
TGTGCCAGAAAGGGACAGGTTACCTTAGGCTACACCTTC
CARKGQVTLGYTF
>TRBJ1-3|-|TRBV5-1|TRBD1
TGCGCCAGCAGCTCAAGTGGGGGACAGATATCTGGAAACACCATATATTTT
CASSSSGGQISGNTIYF
>TRBJ1-5|-|TRBV7-9|TRBD1
TGTGCCAGCAGCGCCGACAGGGGGCATCAGCCCCAGCATTTT
CASSADRGHQPQHF
>TRBJ1-2|-|TRBV27|-
TGTGCCAGCAGTTCTTTCACCGGGACCAAGGTCAGGCAAGGCTACACCTTC
CASSSFTGTKVRQGYTF